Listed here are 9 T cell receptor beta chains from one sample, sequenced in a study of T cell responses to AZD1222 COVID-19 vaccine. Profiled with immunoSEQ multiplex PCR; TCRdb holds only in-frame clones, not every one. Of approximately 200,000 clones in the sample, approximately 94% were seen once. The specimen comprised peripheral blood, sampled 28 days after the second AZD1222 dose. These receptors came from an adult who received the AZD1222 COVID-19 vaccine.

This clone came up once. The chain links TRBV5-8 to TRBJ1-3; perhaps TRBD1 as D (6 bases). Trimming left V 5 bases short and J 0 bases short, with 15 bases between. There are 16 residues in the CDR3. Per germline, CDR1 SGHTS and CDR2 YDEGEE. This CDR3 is CASRRSDSSSGNTIYF. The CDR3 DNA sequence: TGTGCCAGCAGACGTTCGGACAGTTCCTCTGGAAACACCATATATTTT. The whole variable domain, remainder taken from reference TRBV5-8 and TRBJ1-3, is EAGVTQSPTHLIKTRGQQATLRCSPISGHTSVYWYQQALGLGLQFLLWYDEGEERNRGNFPPRFSGRQFPNYSSELNVNALELEDSALYLCASRRSDSSSGNTIYFGEGSWLTVV.

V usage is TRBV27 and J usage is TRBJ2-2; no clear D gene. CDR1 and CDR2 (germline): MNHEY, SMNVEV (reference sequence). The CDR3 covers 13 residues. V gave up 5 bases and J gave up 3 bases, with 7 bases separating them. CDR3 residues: CASSLTDTGELFF. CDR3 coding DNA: TGTGCCAGCAGTCTCACGGACACCGGGGAGCTGTTTTTT.

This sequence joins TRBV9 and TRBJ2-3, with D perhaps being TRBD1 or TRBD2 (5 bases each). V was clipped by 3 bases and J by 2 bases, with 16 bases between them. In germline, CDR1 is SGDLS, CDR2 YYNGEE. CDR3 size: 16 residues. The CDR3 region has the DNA TGTGCCAGCAGCGGCCCGGGACCGCTGACCACAGATACGCAGTATTTT. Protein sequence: CASSGPGPLTTDTQYF. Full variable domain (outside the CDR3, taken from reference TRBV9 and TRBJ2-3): DSGVTQTPKHLITATGQRVTLRCSPRSGDLSVYWYQQSLDQGLQFLIQYYNGEERAKGNILERFSAQQFPDLHSELNLSSLELGDSALYFCASSGPGPLTTDTQYFGPGTRLTVL.

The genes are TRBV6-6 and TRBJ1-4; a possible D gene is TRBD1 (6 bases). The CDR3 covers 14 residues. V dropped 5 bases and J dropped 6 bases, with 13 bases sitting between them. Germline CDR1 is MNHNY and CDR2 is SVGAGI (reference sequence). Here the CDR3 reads CASSHDRLYEKLFF. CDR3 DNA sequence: TGTGCCAGCAGTCACGACAGGTTGTATGAAAAACTGTTTTTT.

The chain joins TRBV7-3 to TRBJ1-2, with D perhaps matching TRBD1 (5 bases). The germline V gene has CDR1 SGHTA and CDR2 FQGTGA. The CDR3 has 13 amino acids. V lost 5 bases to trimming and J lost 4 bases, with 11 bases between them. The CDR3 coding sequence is TGTGCCAGCAGCGCAATGGGGGGCTATGGCTACACCTTC. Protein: CASSAMGGYGYTF.

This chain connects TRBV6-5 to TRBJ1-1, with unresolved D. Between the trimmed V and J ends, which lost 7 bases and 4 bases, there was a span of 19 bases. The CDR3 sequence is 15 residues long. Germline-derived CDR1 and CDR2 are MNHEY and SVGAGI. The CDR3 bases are TGTGCCAGCAACTTTAATCGGGGTTTGAGCACTGAAGCTTTCTTT. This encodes CASNFNRGLSTEAFF.

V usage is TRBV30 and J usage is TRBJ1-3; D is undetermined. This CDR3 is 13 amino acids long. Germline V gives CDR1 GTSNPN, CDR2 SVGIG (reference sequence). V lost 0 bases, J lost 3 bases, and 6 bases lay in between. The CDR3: CAWSVQIGNTIYF. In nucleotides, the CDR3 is TGTGCCTGGAGTGTACAAATTGGAAACACCATATATTTT.

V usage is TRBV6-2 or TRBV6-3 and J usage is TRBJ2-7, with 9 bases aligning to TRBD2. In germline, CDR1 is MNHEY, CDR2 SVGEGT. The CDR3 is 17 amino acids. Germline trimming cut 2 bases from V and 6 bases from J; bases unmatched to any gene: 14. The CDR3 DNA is TGTGCCAGCAGTTACCCCACGTGGCGGGGGGGCCTTGGCGAGCAGTACTTC. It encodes CASSYPTWRGGLGEQYF.

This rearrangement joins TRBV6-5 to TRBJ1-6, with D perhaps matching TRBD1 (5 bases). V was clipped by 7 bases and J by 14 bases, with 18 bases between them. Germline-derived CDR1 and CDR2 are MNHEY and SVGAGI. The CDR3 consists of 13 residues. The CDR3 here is CASTVPTGYTLHF. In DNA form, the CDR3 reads TGTGCCAGCACCGTACCTACAGGTTATACCCTCCACTTT.